This TCR beta chain appears in the sequencing data of a study of OX40 agonist ivuxolimab in advanced cancers. Study in general: Patients were given ivuxolimab, an antibody that agonizes OX40 (CD134).

The method was immunoSEQ multiplex PCR; TCRdb's version includes in-frame clones alone and lacks a portion of them. Seen here are over 70,000 clones, just over 90% observed once, and the top ten hold around 0.33%. The CDR3 spans 12 residues. The V gene's germline CDR1 is LNHDA and CDR2 SQIVND (reference sequence). The ends were cut back, 3 bases at V and 12 bases at J, with 14 bases in the middle. Anyone with autoimmune disease history or systemic immunosuppression was excluded. Study observations and caveats: Clonal expansion among partial responders at 0.1-3.0 mg/kg ranked near the lowest.

Details on this clone: As yet, its antigen is unknown.

The chain couples TRBV19 to TRBJ1-2, with unresolved D. The sequence was obtained from an adult with an advanced solid tumor such as melanoma, head and neck, liver or kidney cancer. Sequenced material: CD4+ or CD8+ T cells sorted from blood, taken in a trial of the OX40 agonist ivuxolimab. The chain's CDR3 is CASSMRIGDHTF. CDR3 DNA sequence: TGTGCCAGTAGTATGCGGATAGGCGACCACACCTTC.